A selection of T cell receptor beta chains follows, all from one sample in a study of blood T cell repertoires in COVID-19. Repertoires were generated with immunoSEQ multiplex PCR, while TCRdb's copy carries only in-frame clones and drops some. Of 180,000 or so clones in the sample, 87% were seen once. Sequencing input: peripheral blood. The receptors shown here come from a man aged 40-50 years with active or convalescent COVID-19. CDR3s include the opening cysteine and the closing phenylalanine or tryptophan. The D gene is left open where the match is weak. Some rows mark clone size as missing; the rest say once, few, many or name a class of expanded clone.

d_call	clone_size	v_call	cdr3_length	j_call	cdr3_nt	cdr3_aa
NA	once	TRBV10-2	16	TRBJ2-7	TGCGCCAGCAGTGAGCCCAAGCTAGGGGGTACCTACGAGCAGTACTTC	CASSEPKLGGTYEQYF
NA	once	TRBV5-1	14	TRBJ1-4	TGCGCCAGCAGCTCACAGACCTACGATGAAAAACTGTTTTTT	CASSSQTYDEKLFF
NA	once	TRBV9	13	TRBJ1-1	TGTGCCAGCAGCGCACAGGGGAACACTGAAGCTTTCTTT	CASSAQGNTEAFF
TRBD1	few	TRBV3-1/TRBV3-2	17	TRBJ2-6	TGTGCCAGCAGCCAAGTTAAGGGGGCTCCTGGGGCCAACGTCCTGACTTTC	CASSQVKGAPGANVLTF
NA	NA	TRBV28	13	TRBJ1-2	TGTGCCAGCAGTCGTTCCGGGGTTTATGGCTACACCTTC	CASSRSGVYGYTF
NA	NA	TRBV19	14	TRBJ1-2	TGTGCCAGTAGTTGGCCGGGATACGGCTATGGCTACACCTTC	CASSWPGYGYGYTF
TRBD1	NA	TRBV30	16	TRBJ1-5	TGTGCCTGGAGTGTACGGCAGGGGGCGAGATCTCAGCCCCAGCATTTT	CAWSVRQGARSQPQHF
NA	NA	TRBV4-2	15	TRBJ2-7	TGTGCCAGCAGCCAAGAGAGGACAGCGAACTACGAGCAGTACTTC	CASSQERTANYEQYF
NA	NA	TRBV11-3	16	TRBJ1-3	TGTGCCAGCAGCCCGGGGAGAGATTCTTTGGGAAACACCATATATTTT	CASSPGRDSLGNTIYF
NA	once	TRBV12-2	15	TRBJ2-7	TGTGCAAGTCGCTTACCGCGGCACAGGGGATACGAGCAGTACTTC	CASRLPRHRGYEQYF
TRBD1	NA	TRBV5-6	15	TRBJ1-1	TGTGCCAGCACCGGCCGGGACAGGGGGAACACTGAAGCTTTCTTT	CASTGRDRGNTEAFF
NA	NA	TRBV19	19	TRBJ2-1	TGTGCCAGTAGTATGGGGGACCGGCGGGGGCTCCGCTCCTACAATGAGCAGTTCTTC	CASSMGDRRGLRSYNEQFF
NA	once	TRBV6-5	16	TRBJ1-3	TGTGCCAGCAGTTCCCTGGGAGGGGCTATTGGAAACACCATATATTTT	CASSSLGGAIGNTIYF
NA	once	TRBV4-3	16	TRBJ1-6	TGCGCCAGCAGCCAAGTCACAAGGGCCGGGAGCTCACCCCTCCACTTT	CASSQVTRAGSSPLHF
TRBD1	NA	TRBV4-3	18	TRBJ2-3	TGCGCCAGCAGCCCAAGATATCCCCCGAGGGTGACAGGGGATATGCAGTATTTT	CASSPRYPPRVTGDMQYF
NA	NA	TRBV5-1	15	TRBJ2-7	TGCGCCAGCAGCCCCCCCGGGGTATTCTCCTACGAGCAGTACTTC	CASSPPGVFSYEQYF
TRBD1	NA	TRBV7-9	15	TRBJ1-1	TGTGCCAGCAGCCCAGAACAGGGGATGAACACTGAAGCTTTCTTT	CASSPEQGMNTEAFF
TRBD2	NA	TRBV28	15	TRBJ2-1	TGTGCCAGCAGCCCCCGGGACGGGGGGAACAATGAGCAGTTCTTC	CASSPRDGGNNEQFF
NA	NA	TRBV6-2/TRBV6-3	14	TRBJ1-2	TGTGCCAGCAGCAGGGACTCCAACCCCTATGGCTACACCTTC	CASSRDSNPYGYTF
TRBD2	NA	TRBV28	16	TRBJ2-5	TGTGCCAGCAGTTTAGGAGGTAGCGGGGAGATGGAGACCCAGTACTTC	CASSLGGSGEMETQYF
TRBD1	NA	TRBV7-9	15	TRBJ2-3	TGTGCCAGCAGACCCGACAGCGGAGGACAGGACTTTCCGTATTTT	CASRPDSGGQDFPYF
TRBD2	NA	TRBV5-1	14	TRBJ2-3	TGCGCCAGCAGCTCTAGCGGGGGCACAGATACGCAGTATTTT	CASSSSGGTDTQYF
TRBD2	NA	TRBV11-3	15	TRBJ2-1	TGTGCCAGCAGCCCCGGGACTAGCACCCACAATGAGCAGTTCTTC	CASSPGTSTHNEQFF
NA	NA	TRBV20-1	13	TRBJ1-1	TGCAGTGCTAGTGCCCAGGTAACACCTGAAGCTTTCTTT	CSASAQVTPEAFF
NA	NA	TRBV7-8	16	TRBJ1-3	TGTGCCAGCAGCCCCGGGAGGTGGGGGCCTGGAAACACCATATATTTT	CASSPGRWGPGNTIYF
NA	NA	TRBV10-1	19	TRBJ2-1	TGCGCCAGCAGTGACTACCCCGGGGGAACAGGGGCGTCCTACAATGAGCAGTTCTTC	CASSDYPGGTGASYNEQFF
TRBD2	NA	TRBV13	16	TRBJ2-7	TGTGCCAGCAGCTCCGGCAAACTAGCGGGAACCTACGAGCAGTACTTC	CASSSGKLAGTYEQYF
NA	many	TRBV3-1/TRBV3-2	15	TRBJ1-5	TGTGCCAGCAGCCAAGGAATCACAGGGAGTCAGCCCCAGCATTTT	CASSQGITGSQPQHF
NA	NA	TRBV5-1	13	TRBJ2-7	TGCGCCAGCAGCTCCAGAAGCTCCTACGAGCAGTACTTC	CASSSRSSYEQYF
NA	NA	TRBV9	15	TRBJ1-1	TGTGCCAGCAGCGGAACTTCGGGTGGTCCCCCTGAAGCTTTCTTT	CASSGTSGGPPEAFF
TRBD1	NA	TRBV6-1	16	TRBJ2-5	TGTGCCAGCAGTGAAGCCCCCGGGACAGGGACGGAGACCCAGTACTTC	CASSEAPGTGTETQYF
TRBD1	NA	TRBV6-1	14	TRBJ1-1	TGTGCCAGCAGTAGGGACAGATTTAACACTGAAGCTTTCTTT	CASSRDRFNTEAFF
NA	once	TRBV27	17	TRBJ2-1	TGTGCCAGCAGTTTAAAGACAGGGTACGGGGGATTGGATGAGCAGTTCTTC	CASSLKTGYGGLDEQFF
NA	few	TRBV28	15	TRBJ2-7	TGTGCCAGCAGTTCCCCCGGAGGCACCTTCTACGAGCAGTACTTC	CASSSPGGTFYEQYF
NA	NA	TRBV9	15	TRBJ1-6	TGTGCCAGCAGCGTACTCTCTACCGGGAATTCACCCCTCCACTTT	CASSVLSTGNSPLHF
NA	NA	TRBV30	13	TRBJ1-4	TGTGCCTGTCAACAGGGACCTAATGAAAAACTGTTTTTT	CACQQGPNEKLFF
NA	NA	TRBV30	13	TRBJ2-5	TGTGCCTGGAGTGGGGGGCGCCAAGAGACCCAGTACTTC	CAWSGGRQETQYF
TRBD2	NA	TRBV5-4	15	TRBJ2-7	TGTGCCAGCAGCTGGGGGGGGTATACCACCTACGAGCAGTACTTC	CASSWGGYTTYEQYF
TRBD1	NA	TRBV6-6	15	TRBJ1-2	TGTGCCAGCAGTTACCAAGGACAGGGGGCGGGTGGCTACACCTTC	CASSYQGQGAGGYTF
TRBD1	NA	TRBV18	14	TRBJ1-2	TGTGCCAGCTCACCACCTGGGACAGGGTACGGCTACACCTTC	CASSPPGTGYGYTF
TRBD1	NA	TRBV30	13	TRBJ1-2	TGTGCCTGGAGTGTCGGACAGGGGTATGGCTACACCTTC	CAWSVGQGYGYTF
TRBD2	NA	TRBV5-4	16	TRBJ2-1	TGTGCCAGCAGCGTAGCGGGGGGGAGCTCCTACAATGAGCAGTTCTTC	CASSVAGGSSYNEQFF
NA	NA	TRBV2	15	TRBJ1-6	TGTGCCAGCAGGTGGGAGAGCTCCTATAATTCACCCCTCCACTTT	CASRWESSYNSPLHF
NA	NA	TRBV4-1	20	TRBJ2-6	TGCGCCAGCAGCAACCAACCCCTCTTGACACGAAGCTCTGGGGCCAACGTCCTGACTTTC	CASSNQPLLTRSSGANVLTF
NA	NA	TRBV13	13	TRBJ2-5	TGTGCCAGCAGCTTAGGCAGACAAGAGACCCAGTACTTC	CASSLGRQETQYF